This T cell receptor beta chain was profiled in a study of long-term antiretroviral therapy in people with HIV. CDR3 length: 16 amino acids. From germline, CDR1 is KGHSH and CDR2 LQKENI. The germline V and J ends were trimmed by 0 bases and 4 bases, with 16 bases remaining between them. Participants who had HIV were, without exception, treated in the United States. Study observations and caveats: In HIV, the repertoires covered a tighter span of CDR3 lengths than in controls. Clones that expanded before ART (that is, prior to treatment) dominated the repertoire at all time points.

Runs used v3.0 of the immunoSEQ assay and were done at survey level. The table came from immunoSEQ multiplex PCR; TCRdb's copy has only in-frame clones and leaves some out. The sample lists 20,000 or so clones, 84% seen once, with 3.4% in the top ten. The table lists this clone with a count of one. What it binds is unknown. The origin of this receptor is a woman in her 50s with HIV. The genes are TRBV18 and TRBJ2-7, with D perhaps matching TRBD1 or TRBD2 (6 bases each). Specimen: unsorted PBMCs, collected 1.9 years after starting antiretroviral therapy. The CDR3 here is CASSPPNRDGTYEQYF. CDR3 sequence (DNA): TGTGCCAGCTCACCACCCAACAGGGACGGGACTTACGAGCAGTACTTC.